One sample yielded the 12 T cell receptor beta chains listed below, sequenced in a study of post-analysis software for immune sequencing data. Broader study findings: Patients showed TRBV5-6, TRBV5-1 and TRBV20-1 among five TRBV segments more frequent than in controls.

No cognate antigen is known for these TCRs. TCR beta cDNA libraries included unique molecular identifiers. TCRdb re-called the PCR reads with MiXCR, one entry per CDR3 protein. The sample has hundreds of thousands of distinct CDR3 sequences, about 32% seen once. Sequencing was performed on blood. These receptors originate from a girl aged 10 to 17 with multiple sclerosis.

The genes are TRBV28 and TRBJ2-3; the D gene is possibly TRBD1 (6 bases). This CDR3 comprises 14 residues. V gave up 5 bases and J gave up 2 bases, with 11 bases separating them. In germline, CDR1 is MDHEN, CDR2 SYDVKM. CDR3: CASSGTPNTDTQYF. DNA of the CDR3: TGTGCCAGCAGTGGGACACCAAACACAGATACGCAGTATTTT.

This sequence joins TRBV28 and TRBJ1-5, with a possible D match to TRBD1 (6 bases). Germline V gene sequence: CDR1 MDHEN, CDR2 SYDVKM. Trimming pared 6 bases from V and 7 bases from J, leaving 19 bases between. This CDR3 has 15 residues. CDR3 residues: CASRYTGFPSQPQHF. DNA for the CDR3: TGTGCCAGCAGATATACAGGGTTTCCAAGCCAGCCCCAGCATTTT.

On this clonotype itself: Given a much more abundant clone one base away, this may be a read error. The chain joins TRBV20-1 to TRBJ2-5; no clear D. The germline V and J ends were trimmed by 4 bases and 5 bases, with 8 bases remaining between them. This CDR3 is 11 amino acids long. Per the germline V gene, CDR1 is DFQATT and CDR2 is SNEGSKA (reference sequence). Here the CDR3 DNA reads TGCAGTGCTACCCAAGTGGAGACCCAGTACTTC. It specifies CSATQVETQYF.

This clonotype was observed a few times. The chain links TRBV27 to TRBJ2-5, with no clear D. The CDR3 is 15 residues long. Germline CDR1 MNHEY, CDR2 SMNVEV (reference sequence). Trimming stripped 4 bases from V and 0 bases from J, with 12 bases between. CDR3 DNA sequence: TGTGCCAGCAGTTCCAGATACAAGTACCAAGAGACCCAGTACTTC. It codes for CASSSRYKYQETQYF.

This chain joins TRBV10-3 and TRBJ2-4; D is possibly TRBD1 (5 bases). V lost 0 bases and J 7 bases, leaving 10 bases between the germline ends. Germline values: CDR1 ENHRY, CDR2 SYGVKD. The CDR3 is made up of 14 amino acids. The CDR3 here is CAISESKGYNIQYF. CDR3 nucleotides: TGTGCCATCAGTGAGTCGAAGGGGTATAACATTCAGTACTTC.

CDR3 residues: CASSQEGTSGRFPDTQYF. The CDR3 coding sequence is TGTGCCAGCAGCCAAGAGGGGACTAGCGGGAGGTTCCCAGATACGCAGTATTTT. This chain links TRBV7-2 with TRBJ2-3; 15 nucleotides agree with TRBD2. Trimming took 5 bases from V and 4 from J; bases not matched to a gene: 10. This CDR3 spans 18 amino acids. In germline, CDR1 is SGHTA, CDR2 FQGNSA. The full variable domain, in which reference TRBV7-2 and TRBJ2-3 provide the parts outside the CDR3, is GAGVSQSPSNKVTEKGKDVELRCDPISGHTALYWYRQSLGQGLEFLIYFQGNSAPDKSGLPSDRFSAERTGGSVSTLTIQRTQQEDSAVYLCASSQEGTSGRFPDTQYFGPGTRLTVL.

This clonotype has just one count. The final CDR3 position lacks the conserved phenylalanine or tryptophan, pointing to a likely read error. V gene TRBV20-1 combines with J gene TRBJ2-1; D tentatively fits TRBD1 or TRBD2 (6 bases each). The germline CDR1 and CDR2 sequences are DFQATT and SNEGSKA (reference sequence). V was shortened by 0 bases and J by 9 bases, with 30 bases between the two germline ends. The CDR3 totals 19 residues. CDR3: CSARDRQGIRGGRVFEQFL. The DNA of the CDR3 is TGCAGTGCTAGAGATCGTCAGGGGATCAGGGGAGGAAGGGTGTTTGAGCAGTTCTTA.

The CDR3 DNA reads TGCAGTGGAGGGAGGGTTGAACAGCCCCAGCATTTT. Translated, it gives CSGGRVEQPQHF. The chain has TRBV20-1 and TRBJ1-5; no clear D gene. Germline V gene data show CDR1 as DFQATT and CDR2 as SNEGSKA (reference sequence). The CDR3 is made up of 12 amino acids. Trimming removed 7 bases at V and 7 bases at J, with 14 bases between.

The table lists this clonotype with a few counts. V usage is TRBV20-1 and J usage is TRBJ2-7; D is perhaps TRBD2 (6 bases). The germline CDR1 and CDR2 sequences are DFQATT and SNEGSKA (reference sequence). The CDR3 runs 16 residues. Trimming pared 3 bases from V and 1 base from J, leaving 19 bases between. This CDR3 reads CSARGLGPGRSYEQYF. The CDR3 DNA follows: TGCAGTGCTAGGGGTCTGGGGCCAGGGAGGTCCTACGAGCAGTACTTC.

The chain uses TRBV10-3 and TRBJ2-3, with D perhaps matching TRBD1 (5 bases). Trimming took 6 bases from V and 5 from J, leaving 12 bases between them. CDR3 length: 13 residues. The germline V gene has CDR1 ENHRY and CDR2 SYGVKD. DNA for the CDR3: TGTGCCATCAGACCCTCCAGGGAAGATACGCAGTATTTT. Translation: CAIRPSREDTQYF.

In this sample, this clonotype turned up a few times. V usage is TRBV20-1 and J usage is TRBJ2-3, with 8 bases identical to TRBD2. Germline CDR1 is DFQATT and CDR2 is SNEGSKA (reference sequence). This CDR3 is 15 amino acids long. V shed 3 bases, J shed 0 bases, and the junction held 5 bases outside the gene matches. CDR3 residues: CSASERGRSTDTQYF. The DNA of the CDR3 is TGCAGTGCTAGTGAGCGGGGGCGGAGCACAGATACGCAGTATTTT.

The chain uses TRBV28 and TRBJ2-5, with 10 positions matching TRBD1. The J call may be mistaken, given a closer DNA end match to TRBJ2-7. Germline CDR1 is MDHEN and CDR2 is SYDVKM. This CDR3 is built from 13 residues. CDR3 amino acids: CASRGTGVHEQYF. CDR3 DNA: TGTGCCAGCAGGGGGACAGGGGTCCACGAGCAGTACTTC.